The next 5 T cell receptor beta chains were all read from a single sample in a study of cytomegalovirus exposure and HLA in healthy donors listed by TCRdb under 2017. The method behind the library was the immunoSEQ multiplex PCR assay. In TCRdb, the immuneACCESS table is reduced to in-frame sequences with V and J assigned. These tables do not hold every clone; where another copy was compared, an unresolved V gene accounts for under half, and the others remain unexplained. In all, the sample holds about 130,000 clones, and around nine tenths of those were seen once. Of the sample, around 1.5% falls within the top ten clones. The sequencing sample was made of PBMCs. These receptors were taken from a man aged 30 to 45 in good health and CMV-seronegative.

In this sample, this clone turned up a few times. Other DNA sequences in this sample translate to the same CDR3. This chain uses TRBV19 with TRBJ1-2; a possible D gene is TRBD1 (5 bases). The CDR3 is 12 residues long. Trimming shortened V by 2 bases and J by 4 bases, and 5 bases separated the two germline ends. The germline V gene encodes CDR1 LNHDA and CDR2 SQIVND (reference sequence). The CDR3 bases are TGTGCCAGTAGTATACAGGGCTATGGCTACACCTTC. Its translation is CASSIQGYGYTF. Supplemented by reference TRBV19 and TRBJ1-2, the full variable domain reads DGGITQSPKYLFRKEGQNVTLSCEQNLNHDAMYWYRQDPGQGLRLIYYSQIVNDFQKGDIAEGYSVSREKKESFPLTVTSAQKNPTAFYLCASSIQGYGYTFGSGTRLTVV.

V gene TRBV13 combines with J gene TRBJ2-1; D possibly corresponds to TRBD1 (6 bases). CDR1 PRHDT and CDR2 FYEKMQ come from the germline V gene (reference sequence). V shed 5 bases and J shed 6 bases, with 14 bases lying between them. CDR3 size: 14 residues. CDR3: CASSDRDNTNEQFF. DNA of the CDR3: TGTGCCAGCAGCGACCGGGACAACACCAATGAGCAGTTCTTC.

The gene calls are TRBV6-6 and TRBJ2-3, with 10 bases fitting TRBD1. J lost 4 bases, V lost 6 bases, and 7 bases had no gene match. Germline CDR1 and CDR2: MNHNY and SVGAGI (reference sequence). CDR3 length equals 15 residues. CDR3 loop: CASRLTGGMADTQYF. Written as DNA, the CDR3 is TGTGCCAGCAGGCTGACAGGGGGCATGGCAGATACGCAGTATTTT.

The V gene is TRBV7-9, the J gene TRBJ2-2; no definite D call. The CDR3 has 12 amino acids. Trimming removed 3 bases from V and 7 bases from J, with 6 bases in between. Germline CDR1 SEHNR, CDR2 FQNEAQ (reference sequence). CDR3 sequence (DNA): TGTGCCAGCAGCTTTCTCAGCGGGGAGCTGTTTTTT. Translation gives CASSFLSGELFF.

This sequence joins TRBV6-5 and TRBJ1-5, with D tentatively TRBD1 (6 bases). The CDR3 totals 12 residues. The germline V gene encodes CDR1 MNHEY and CDR2 SVGAGI. Trimming shortened V by 5 bases and J by 5 bases, and 7 bases separated the two germline ends. The CDR3: CASSHRDQPQHF. The CDR3 coding sequence is TGTGCCAGCAGTCACAGGGATCAGCCCCAGCATTTT.